The entry below describes one T cell receptor (beta chain). This sample was taken from a study of patients and donors after allogeneic stem cell transplantation. V was trimmed by 1 base and J by 3 bases, leaving 11 bases between them. The germline CDR1 and CDR2 sequences are LGHNT and FRNRAP. The CDR3 sequence is 15 residues long. MiXCR, applied by TCRdb to the RT-PCR reads, yields one record per CDR3 protein. This sample has over 400,000 distinct CDR3 sequences; 16% occur once, and the top ten carry 6.5% to 7.5%. The sequence was collected from a human donor who was either an allogeneic HSCT recipient or a stem cell or donor lymphocyte infusion donor (not recorded which). It is not recorded whose cells these are; they may come from a transplant donor. The source material was blood, either unsorted or a sorted T cell fraction (not recorded which). V and J are TRBV12-5 and TRBJ2-3; a weak D match, TRBD1 (5 bases). In nucleotides, the CDR3 is TGTGCTAGTGGTTTGGAAGGGGTTATGACAGATACGCAGTATTTT. Translating gives CASGLEGVMTDTQYF.